The subject of this entry is one TCR beta chain. Its antigen is unknown. No base quality values were provided; no much bigger clone lies one nucleotide off. This entry belongs to a study of blood T cells in healthy people across ages (dated by TCRdb to between 2015 and 2016). Background for the entire study: Template switching captured roughly one uniquely barcoded TCR beta cDNA molecule per two T cells in model experiments. Age-related changes in TCR beta repertoire diversity were measured in the study by deep sequencing normalized with unique cDNA molecular identifiers. The donors were split into four age groups: young (average about 16 years), middle-aged (39), aged (about 56) and long-lived (under 90). To avoid experimental bias, donors of different ages were distributed randomly across sequencing lanes. Using the same blood draw, the study looked at two additional independent replicas of 1 million unique cDNA reads for two donors, one aged 18 to 30 and the other aged 80 or older.

V is cut by 1 base and J by 3 bases, and the space between the germline ends is 14 bases. The CDR3 numbers 16 residues from cysteine through phenylalanine. This entry keeps only the CDR3 DNA: 48 bases, framed from base 1. The germline V gene (reference sequence) gives CDR1 as LGHDT and CDR2 as YNNKEL. The research as a whole found: Total diversity estimates from one million sequenced T cells were considered lower bounds and underestimates. The long-lived group showed more naive CD4+ T cells, fewer expanded clones and increased TCR diversity than the aged group, suggesting age selection. Because profiling used bulk unsorted PBMCs, naive and antigen-experienced compartments could not be compared conclusively. As age increased, observed TCR beta diversity per million T cells dropped in a roughly linear way, and a significant reduction was already evident by age about 36. Because donor CMV infection status was unknown, age-related changes in expanded clonotypes were potentially confounded. Observed TCR beta diversity correlated strongly with the percentage of naive T cells measured by flow cytometry.

The method was 5' RACE. Sequencing instrument: Illumina HiSeq 2500. A second PCR of roughly 6 to 12 cycles was performed with a sample-barcoded 5' primer and a J-beta primer mix. Each TCR beta cDNA molecule received a unique molecular identifier from a template-switch 5' adaptor carrying 12 random nucleotides. Each sample yielded at least 3 million CDR3-containing paired-end reads. First-strand cDNA was synthesized from all RNA with the Mint cDNA synthesis kit, primed by a TRBC-specific oligonucleotide. After uracil-DNA glycosylase treatment, a first 18-cycle PCR used universal primers M1SS and BC2_uni_R on all cDNA. Concerning the study's data processing: Each sample was normalized by randomly selecting 1 million high-quality reads, each carrying a distinct molecular identifier. Reads sharing molecular identifiers were discarded rather than binned into consensus sequences. MiTCR, with a Q25 quality threshold and the strictest error-elimination algorithm, was used for CDR3 identification, clonotype clustering and error correction. A nonparametric unseen species model with Euler transformation was used to estimate lower-bound total TCR beta diversity. TCRdb reanalyzed the raw reads on its own, using fastp at Q25 for trimming and MiXCR for clone calling, and kept in-frame beta chains. One record per CDR3 amino acid sequence lists the most common genes and DNA. The V and J calls come from TCRdb's annotation, not from the publication. Recorded for this sample are some 1.6 million distinct CDR3 sequences; roughly a third of them occurred a single time. The ten largest clones take up approximately 11% of the sample.

Donors were a few dozen systemically healthy Caucasian individuals from Russia aged about 6 to 100 years. About 10 milliliters of peripheral blood were collected from each donor into EDTA-treated Vacutainer tubes. Ficoll-Paque density-gradient centrifugation was used to isolate PBMCs, with at least 6 million obtained per sample. Total RNA was extracted from PBMCs with Trizol reagent, with at least 6 micrograms obtained per sample. The percentages of naive CD45RAhigh/CD27high T cells were determined by flow cytometry on a PBMC aliquot from every donor. In this chain, TRBV3-1 is recombined with TRBJ2-3, with the identity of the D gene unclear. The sample comprised blood. The TCR sequence derives from a woman between 25 and 40 years old in good health. The CDR3 region reads CASSQVRQVGTDTQYF. The sequenced DNA: TGTGCCAGCAGCCAAGTGCGGCAGGTTGGTACAGATACGCAGTATTTT.